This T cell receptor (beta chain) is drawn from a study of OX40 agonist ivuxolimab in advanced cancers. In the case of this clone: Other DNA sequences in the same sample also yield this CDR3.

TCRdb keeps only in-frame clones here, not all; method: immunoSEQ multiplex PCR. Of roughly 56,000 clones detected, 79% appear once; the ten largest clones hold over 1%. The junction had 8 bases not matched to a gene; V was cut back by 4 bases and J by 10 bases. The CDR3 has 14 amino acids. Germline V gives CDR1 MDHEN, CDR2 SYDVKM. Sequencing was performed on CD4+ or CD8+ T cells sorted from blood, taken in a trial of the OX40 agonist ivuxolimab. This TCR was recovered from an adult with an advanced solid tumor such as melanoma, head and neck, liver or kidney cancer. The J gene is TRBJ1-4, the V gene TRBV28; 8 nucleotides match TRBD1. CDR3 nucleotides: TGTGCCAGCAGTTACAGGGGGGAATCTCGAAAACTGTTTTTT. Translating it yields CASSYRGESRKLFF.